This T cell receptor (beta chain) was documented in a study of CD8+ T cells in alopecia areata. Whole-study context: Patients given treatment had severity scored by the percentage of scalp area affected. Study observations and caveats: Scalp specimens additionally yield sequences from normal skin's resident alphabeta T cells. Higher clonality than in normal scalp was seen in lesional scalp, especially alopecia totalis/universalis.

The CDR3 totals 15 residues. Germline CDR1 reads GTSNPN; CDR2 reads SVGIG (reference sequence). Deletions cut 0 bases from V and 0 bases from J, with 9 bases between. Stated treatment: oral pan-JAK inhibitor, 5-10 mg twice daily. The sample holds one count of this clone. Its antigen is not known. RNA, once extracted, was reverse transcribed into cDNA for use as the sequencing template. Measured with immunoSEQ multiplex PCR; TCRdb has only the in-frame clones, and not every one. The sample shows under 200,000 clones, approximately 60% of them seen only once. The clonotype was recovered from a human donor with alopecia areata. The chain carries TRBV30 and TRBJ1-5, with D uncertain. The sample consisted of CD4+ T cells sorted from blood, taken at week 24, from a patient treated with tofacitinib. The chain's CDR3 is CAWSVQGNSNQPQHF. CDR3 coding DNA: TGTGCCTGGAGTGTACAAGGGAATAGCAATCAGCCCCAGCATTTT.